These T cell receptor beta chains were read from a single sample in a study of low-dose radiotherapy and immunotherapy resistance in tumors. TCRdb fed the reads into MiXCR, producing one record per CDR3 protein. This sample yields roughly 100,000 distinct CDR3 sequences, of which 20% to 25% are seen a single time; about 13% belongs to the top ten. The starting material was PBMCs, obtained after low-dose radiotherapy plus immunotherapy. The source is a female donor with ovarian cancer. The CDR3 runs from the conserved cysteine through the conserved F or W. A D gene is named only where the DNA matches it firmly. Size is omitted from some rows. Given values are once, few, many or a class for expanded clones.

d_call: -
v_call: TRBV12-3/TRBV12-4
clone_size: many
j_call: TRBJ2-7
cdr3_nt: TGTGCCAGCAGTTTTATTTTCTACGAGCAGTACTTC
cdr3_aa: CASSFIFYEQYF

d_call: -
v_call: TRBV4-2
clone_size: many
j_call: TRBJ1-1
cdr3_nt: TGTGCCAGCAGCCAAGTAGACGGAGAGAGCACTGAAGCTTTCTTT
cdr3_aa: CASSQVDGESTEAFF

d_call: -
v_call: TRBV9
clone_size: -
j_call: TRBJ2-5
cdr3_nt: TGTGCCAGCAGCGTATGGGGCGGAGAGACCCAGTACTTC
cdr3_aa: CASSVWGGETQYF

d_call: TRBD1
v_call: TRBV27
clone_size: -
j_call: TRBJ2-3
cdr3_nt: TGTGCCAGCAGTCCGCGAGGACAGGGCTTTGGGACAGATACGCAGTATTTT
cdr3_aa: CASSPRGQGFGTDTQYF

d_call: -
v_call: TRBV13
clone_size: -
j_call: TRBJ2-5
cdr3_nt: TGTGCCAGCAGCTTTCGGCGGGGGACCCAGTACTTC
cdr3_aa: CASSFRRGTQYF

d_call: TRBD1
v_call: TRBV28
clone_size: medium-sized
j_call: TRBJ2-7
cdr3_nt: TGTGCCAGCAGTTTTACCCGGACAGGGTTTTCCGACGAGCAGTACTTC
cdr3_aa: CASSFTRTGFSDEQYF

d_call: TRBD2
v_call: TRBV29-1
clone_size: many
j_call: TRBJ2-7
cdr3_nt: TGCAGCGTAAACAGCGGGAGCAGAGACGAGCAGTACTTC
cdr3_aa: CSVNSGSRDEQYF

d_call: TRBD2
v_call: TRBV6-2/TRBV6-3
clone_size: -
j_call: TRBJ2-1
cdr3_nt: TGTGCCAGCAGTGCCCCCGGGACTAGTACTGAGCAGTTCTTC
cdr3_aa: CASSAPGTSTEQFF

d_call: -
v_call: TRBV3-1
clone_size: many
j_call: TRBJ1-5
cdr3_nt: TGTGCCAGCAGCCCCGAAGGTCGTCAGCCCCAGCATTTT
cdr3_aa: CASSPEGRQPQHF

d_call: -
v_call: TRBV4-3
clone_size: many
j_call: TRBJ1-1
cdr3_nt: TGCGCCAGCAGCCAACCTATAACAGGTGAAACTGAAGCTTTCTTT
cdr3_aa: CASSQPITGETEAFF

d_call: TRBD1
v_call: TRBV4-3
clone_size: many
j_call: TRBJ1-2
cdr3_nt: TGCGCCAGCAGCCAAGATAGGGACAGCTATGGCTACACCTTC
cdr3_aa: CASSQDRDSYGYTF

d_call: -
v_call: TRBV6-1
clone_size: many
j_call: TRBJ1-1
cdr3_nt: TGTGCCAGCAGTGAAGATCCGAACACTGAAGCTTTCTTT
cdr3_aa: CASSEDPNTEAFF

d_call: -
v_call: TRBV6-2/TRBV6-3
clone_size: many
j_call: TRBJ2-2
cdr3_nt: TGTGCCAGCAGGCCTCTCCCCACCGGGGAGCTGTTTTTT
cdr3_aa: CASRPLPTGELFF

d_call: -
v_call: TRBV5-4
clone_size: -
j_call: TRBJ2-7
cdr3_nt: TGTGCCAGCAGCGCCGCTTGGGGTGGAGGGGCAAGTTACGAGCAGTACTTC
cdr3_aa: CASSAAWGGGASYEQYF

d_call: TRBD1
v_call: TRBV18
clone_size: many
j_call: TRBJ1-2
cdr3_nt: TGTGCCAGCTCACGGGACAGTATGGGCTACACCTTC
cdr3_aa: CASSRDSMGYTF

d_call: -
v_call: TRBV11-2
clone_size: once
j_call: TRBJ2-2
cdr3_nt: -
cdr3_aa: CANSPGLEGRGGELFFFFF

d_call: -
v_call: TRBV30
clone_size: many
j_call: TRBJ2-1
cdr3_nt: TGTGCCTGGAGGGCGGACTACACCTACAATGAGCAGTTCTTC
cdr3_aa: CAWRADYTYNEQFF

d_call: TRBD2
v_call: TRBV4-1
clone_size: many
j_call: TRBJ2-1
cdr3_nt: TGCGCCAGCAGCCAAGACGTCCGAGCGGGGGGGCTCAATGAGCAGTTCTTC
cdr3_aa: CASSQDVRAGGLNEQFF

d_call: -
v_call: TRBV28
clone_size: many
j_call: TRBJ2-5
cdr3_nt: TGTGCCAGCAGTACAAGGGGTGGGGAGGAGACCCAGTACTTC
cdr3_aa: CASSTRGGEETQYF

d_call: TRBD1
v_call: TRBV5-1
clone_size: many
j_call: TRBJ2-7
cdr3_nt: TGCGCCAGCAGCCCTTCAACTCCGGGACAGGTTCGCTACGAGCAGTACTTC
cdr3_aa: CASSPSTPGQVRYEQYF

d_call: -
v_call: TRBV6-5
clone_size: -
j_call: TRBJ1-2
cdr3_nt: TGTGCCAGCAGTTCCAGAGGGAGTCGATCCTATGGCTACACCTTC
cdr3_aa: CASSSRGSRSYGYTF

d_call: -
v_call: TRBV18
clone_size: -
j_call: TRBJ2-2
cdr3_nt: TGTGCCAGCTCACCACCAGCACAAACGAACACCGGGGAGCTGTTTTTT
cdr3_aa: CASSPPAQTNTGELFF

d_call: TRBD1
v_call: TRBV6-1
clone_size: many
j_call: TRBJ2-7
cdr3_nt: TGTGCCAGCGGGTTAACAGGGGTTGCCTACGAGCAGTACTTC
cdr3_aa: CASGLTGVAYEQYF

d_call: TRBD1
v_call: TRBV19
clone_size: many
j_call: TRBJ2-2
cdr3_nt: TGTGCCAGCGATACAGGGGTCACCGGGGAGCTGTTTTTT
cdr3_aa: CASDTGVTGELFF

d_call: TRBD2
v_call: TRBV11-3
clone_size: -
j_call: TRBJ2-2
cdr3_nt: TGTGCCAGCAGTCCTCCTTCTAGCGGGAGGCGGACCGGGGAGCTGTTTTTT
cdr3_aa: CASSPPSSGRRTGELFF

d_call: TRBD1
v_call: TRBV7-9
clone_size: -
j_call: TRBJ2-1
cdr3_nt: TGTGCCAGCAGCAAAAGTTCCGGGACAGGGATTTACAATGAGCAGTTCTTC
cdr3_aa: CASSKSSGTGIYNEQFF

d_call: TRBD2
v_call: TRBV14
clone_size: many
j_call: TRBJ2-1
cdr3_nt: TGTGCCAGCAGCCCCACCGGGACTAGCTACAATGAGCAGTTCTTC
cdr3_aa: CASSPTGTSYNEQFF

d_call: -
v_call: TRBV20-1
clone_size: many
j_call: TRBJ2-7
cdr3_nt: TGCAGTGCTAGGACAGACTCCTACGAGCAGTACTTC
cdr3_aa: CSARTDSYEQYF

d_call: TRBD2
v_call: TRBV6-6
clone_size: -
j_call: TRBJ2-7
cdr3_nt: TGTGCCAGCCTAGTAGCGGGGGGAAGGTACGAGCAGTACTTC
cdr3_aa: CASLVAGGRYEQYF

d_call: TRBD1
v_call: TRBV2
clone_size: many
j_call: TRBJ2-3
cdr3_nt: TGTGCCAGCATCTCCAGGGGGCATGGAGATACGCAGTATTTT
cdr3_aa: CASISRGHGDTQYF

d_call: -
v_call: TRBV7-9
clone_size: many
j_call: TRBJ2-2
cdr3_nt: TGTGCCAGCAGCTTAGCGAGTCGAGTTGATGGGCTGTTTTTT
cdr3_aa: CASSLASRVDGLFF

d_call: -
v_call: TRBV15
clone_size: -
j_call: TRBJ1-5
cdr3_nt: TGTGCCACCAGCAGAGGACAGAGCAATCAGCCCCAGCATTTT
cdr3_aa: CATSRGQSNQPQHF

d_call: TRBD2
v_call: TRBV5-1
clone_size: many
j_call: TRBJ2-1
cdr3_nt: TGCGCCAGCAGCTTGGCTGTGCCGGGGGGTGAGCAGTTCTTC
cdr3_aa: CASSLAVPGGEQFF

d_call: -
v_call: TRBV20-1
clone_size: many
j_call: TRBJ2-7
cdr3_nt: TGCAGTGCTAGGGGACCTGGGGCGGAACTTACCTACGAGCAGTACTTC
cdr3_aa: CSARGPGAELTYEQYF

d_call: -
v_call: TRBV27
clone_size: many
j_call: TRBJ2-2
cdr3_nt: TGTGCCAGCAGTCCATACAGGGAACCCGGGGAGCTGTTTTTT
cdr3_aa: CASSPYREPGELFF

d_call: -
v_call: TRBV15
clone_size: many
j_call: TRBJ1-1
cdr3_nt: TGTGCCACCAGCAGAGATATTATGCAGGGGAACACTGAAGCTTTCTTT
cdr3_aa: CATSRDIMQGNTEAFF

d_call: -
v_call: TRBV5-1
clone_size: many
j_call: TRBJ2-5
cdr3_nt: TGCGCCAGCAGCTTGTTCGGGGGGCTGGAGACCCAGTACTTC
cdr3_aa: CASSLFGGLETQYF

d_call: -
v_call: TRBV7-2
clone_size: many
j_call: TRBJ2-3
cdr3_nt: TGTGCCAGCAGCATCGCAGGGGAAGGTACGCAGTATTTT
cdr3_aa: CASSIAGEGTQYF

d_call: -
v_call: TRBV21-1
clone_size: many
j_call: TRBJ2-1
cdr3_nt: TGTGCCAGCAGCAAACCCGGAGGCGATGAGCAGTTCTTC
cdr3_aa: CASSKPGGDEQFF